This TCR beta chain was observed in a study of shared clonotypes between healthy human individuals. Findings and caveats of the study: Naive subsets tended to show greater estimated richness than memory subsets. Non-shared clonotypes had lower generation probabilities than clonotypes shared by all four sorted-subset donors.

TCRdb's copy holds only in-frame clones and misses some; the assay was immunoSEQ multiplex PCR. The sample holds approximately 1,000,000 clones, around 77% seen once. Comments on this clone: Its antigen is unidentified.

The sequenced material came from memory CD4+ T cells from PBMCs. The subset was: CD45RA-negative fraction. The origin of this receptor is a man aged 18-30 years in good health. Some clones in this sample may be carry-over from other donors' samples.

DNA for the CDR3: TGTGCCATCAGTACTAATCTGGGGGGCACAGATACGCAGTATTTT. Translated, it gives CAISTNLGGTDTQYF. This chain connects TRBV10-3 to TRBJ2-3; D tentatively fits TRBD1 or TRBD2 (5 bases each). CDR1 is ENHRY and CDR2 is SYGVKD in the germline V gene. This CDR3 has 15 residues. The germline V and J ends were trimmed by 5 bases and 1 base, with 13 bases remaining between them.